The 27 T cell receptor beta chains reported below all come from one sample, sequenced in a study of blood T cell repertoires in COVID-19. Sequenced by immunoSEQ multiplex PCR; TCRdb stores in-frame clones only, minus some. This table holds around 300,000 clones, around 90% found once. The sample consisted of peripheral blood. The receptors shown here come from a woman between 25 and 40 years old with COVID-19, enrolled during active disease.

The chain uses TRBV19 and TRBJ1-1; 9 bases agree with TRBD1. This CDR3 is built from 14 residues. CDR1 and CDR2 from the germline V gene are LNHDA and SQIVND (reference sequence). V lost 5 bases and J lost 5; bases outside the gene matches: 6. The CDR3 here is CASSLGTGRTEAFF. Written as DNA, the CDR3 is TGTGCCAGTAGTCTGGGGACAGGGAGGACTGAAGCTTTCTTT.

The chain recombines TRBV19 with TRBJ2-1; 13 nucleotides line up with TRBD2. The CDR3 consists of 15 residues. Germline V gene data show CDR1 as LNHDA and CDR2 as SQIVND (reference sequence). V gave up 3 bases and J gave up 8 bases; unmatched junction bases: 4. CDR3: CASSIILAGGDEQFF. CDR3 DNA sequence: TGTGCCAGTAGTATTATACTAGCGGGAGGGGATGAGCAGTTCTTC. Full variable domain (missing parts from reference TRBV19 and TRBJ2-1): DGGITQSPKYLFRKEGQNVTLSCEQNLNHDAMYWYRQDPGQGLRLIYYSQIVNDFQKGDIAEGYSVSREKKESFPLTVTSAQKNPTAFYLCASSIILAGGDEQFFGPGTRLTVL.

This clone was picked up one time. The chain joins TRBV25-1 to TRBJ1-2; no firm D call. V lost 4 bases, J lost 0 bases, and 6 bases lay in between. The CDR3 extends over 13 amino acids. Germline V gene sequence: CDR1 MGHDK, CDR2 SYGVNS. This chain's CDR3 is CASSGPPNYGYTF. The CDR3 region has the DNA TGTGCCAGCAGTGGGCCCCCTAACTATGGCTACACCTTC.

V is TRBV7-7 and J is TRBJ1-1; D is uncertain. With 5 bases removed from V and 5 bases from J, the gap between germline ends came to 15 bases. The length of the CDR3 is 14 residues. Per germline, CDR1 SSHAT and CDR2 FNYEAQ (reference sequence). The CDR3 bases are TGTGCCAGCAGCCCTCTAGGCGAGAGAACTGAAGCTTTCTTT. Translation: CASSPLGERTEAFF.

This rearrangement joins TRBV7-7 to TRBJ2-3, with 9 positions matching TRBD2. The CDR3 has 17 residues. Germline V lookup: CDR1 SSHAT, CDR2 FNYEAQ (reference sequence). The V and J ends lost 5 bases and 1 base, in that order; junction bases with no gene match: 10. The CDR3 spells CASSLQGLATCTDTQYF. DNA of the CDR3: TGTGCCAGCAGCCTCCAAGGACTAGCGACTTGCACAGATACGCAGTATTTT.

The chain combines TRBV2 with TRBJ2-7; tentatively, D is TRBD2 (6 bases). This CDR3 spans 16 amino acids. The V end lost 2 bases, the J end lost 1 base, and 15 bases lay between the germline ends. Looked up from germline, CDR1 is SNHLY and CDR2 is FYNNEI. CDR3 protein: CASSERGTGVSYEQYF. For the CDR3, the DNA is TGTGCCAGCAGTGAAAGGGGAACGGGAGTGTCCTACGAGCAGTACTTC.

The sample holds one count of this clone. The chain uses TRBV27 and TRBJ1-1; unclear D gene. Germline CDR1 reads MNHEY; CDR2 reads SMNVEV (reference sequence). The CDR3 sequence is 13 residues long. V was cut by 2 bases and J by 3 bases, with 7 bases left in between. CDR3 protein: CASSLGEDTEAFF. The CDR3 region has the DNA TGTGCCAGCAGTTTAGGCGAGGACACTGAAGCTTTCTTT.

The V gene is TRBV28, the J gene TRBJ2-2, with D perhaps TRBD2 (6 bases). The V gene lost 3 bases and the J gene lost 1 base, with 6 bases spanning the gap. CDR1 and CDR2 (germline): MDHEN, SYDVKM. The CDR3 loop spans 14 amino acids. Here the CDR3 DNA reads TGTGCCAGCAGTTTGGGGGGGAACACCGGGGAGCTGTTTTTT. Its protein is CASSLGGNTGELFF.

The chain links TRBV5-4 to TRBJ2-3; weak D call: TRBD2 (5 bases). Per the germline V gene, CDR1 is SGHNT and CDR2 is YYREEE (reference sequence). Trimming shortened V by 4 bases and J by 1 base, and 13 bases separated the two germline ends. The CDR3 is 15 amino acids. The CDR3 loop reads CASSPQVGGTDTQYF. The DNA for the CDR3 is TGTGCCAGCAGCCCCCAAGTCGGGGGCACAGATACGCAGTATTTT.

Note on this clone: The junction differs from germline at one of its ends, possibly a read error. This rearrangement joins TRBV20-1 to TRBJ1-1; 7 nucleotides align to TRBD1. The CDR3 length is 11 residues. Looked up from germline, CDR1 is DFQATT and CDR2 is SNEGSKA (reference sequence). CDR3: CSARDQGDPSF. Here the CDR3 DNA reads TGCAGTGCTAGAGACCAGGGGGATCCAAGTTTT.

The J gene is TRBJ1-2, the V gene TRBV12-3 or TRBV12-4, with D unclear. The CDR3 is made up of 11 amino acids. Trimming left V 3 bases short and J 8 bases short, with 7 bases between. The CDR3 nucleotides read TGTGCCAGCAGTTTCTCTAACGGCTACACCTTC. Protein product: CASSFSNGYTF.

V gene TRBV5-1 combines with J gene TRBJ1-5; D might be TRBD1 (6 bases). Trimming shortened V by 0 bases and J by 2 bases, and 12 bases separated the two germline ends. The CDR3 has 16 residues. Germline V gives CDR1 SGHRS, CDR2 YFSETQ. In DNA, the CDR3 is TGCGCCAGCAGCTTGGATGGCAGGGGCGGCAATCAGCCCCAGCATTTT. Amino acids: CASSLDGRGGNQPQHF.

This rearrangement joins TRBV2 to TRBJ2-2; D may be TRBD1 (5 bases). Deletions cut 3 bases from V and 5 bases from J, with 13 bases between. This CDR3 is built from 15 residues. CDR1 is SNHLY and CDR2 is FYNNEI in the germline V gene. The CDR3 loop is CASSEILGATGELFF. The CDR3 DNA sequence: TGTGCCAGCAGTGAGATTCTTGGGGCTACCGGGGAGCTGTTTTTT.

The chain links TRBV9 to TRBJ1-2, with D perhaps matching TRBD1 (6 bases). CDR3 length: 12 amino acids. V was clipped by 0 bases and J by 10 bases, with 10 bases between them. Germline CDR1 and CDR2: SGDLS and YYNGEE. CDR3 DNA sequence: TGTGCCAGCAGCGTAGACAGGGATGACTACACCTTC. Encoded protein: CASSVDRDDYTF.

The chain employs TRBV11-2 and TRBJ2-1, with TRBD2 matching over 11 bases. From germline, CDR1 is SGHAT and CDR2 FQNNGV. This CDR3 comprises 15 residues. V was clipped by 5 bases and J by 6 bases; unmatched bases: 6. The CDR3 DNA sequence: TGTGCCAGCAGCCTACTAGCGGGGGCCGCCAATGAGCAGTTCTTC. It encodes CASSLLAGAANEQFF.

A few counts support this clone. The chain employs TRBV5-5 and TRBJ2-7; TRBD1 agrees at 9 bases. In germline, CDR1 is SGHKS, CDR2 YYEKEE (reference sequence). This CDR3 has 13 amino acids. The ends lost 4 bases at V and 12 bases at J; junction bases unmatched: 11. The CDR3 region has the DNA TGTGCCAGCAGCGCGACCGGGACAGGGATAGGGTACTTC. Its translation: CASSATGTGIGYF.

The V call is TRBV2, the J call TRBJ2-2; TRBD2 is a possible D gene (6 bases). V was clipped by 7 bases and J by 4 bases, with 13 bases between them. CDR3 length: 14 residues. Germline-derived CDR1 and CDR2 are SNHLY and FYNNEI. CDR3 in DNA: TGTGCCAGCATGCGGGGAGTGCTCACCGGGGAGCTGTTTTTT. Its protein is CASMRGVLTGELFF.

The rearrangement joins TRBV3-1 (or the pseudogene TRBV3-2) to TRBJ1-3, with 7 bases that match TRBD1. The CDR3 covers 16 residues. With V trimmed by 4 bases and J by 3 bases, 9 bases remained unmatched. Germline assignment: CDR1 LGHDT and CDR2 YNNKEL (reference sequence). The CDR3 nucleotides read TGTGCCAGCAGCCTTCCGACAGGGCTCGTTGGAAACACCATATATTTT. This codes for CASSLPTGLVGNTIYF.

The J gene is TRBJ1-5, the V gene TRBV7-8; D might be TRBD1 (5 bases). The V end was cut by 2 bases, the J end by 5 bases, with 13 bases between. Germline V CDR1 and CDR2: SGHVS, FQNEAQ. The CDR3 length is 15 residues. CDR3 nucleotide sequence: TGTGCCAGCAGCTTATATACGGGGGTCTATCAGCCCCAGCATTTT. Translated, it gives CASSLYTGVYQPQHF.

The DNA of the CDR3 is TGTGCCAGTAGTCGCGACAGCGCTGGGGCCAACGTCCTGACTTTC. Its translation is CASSRDSAGANVLTF. The chain employs TRBV19 and TRBJ2-6, with D possibly being TRBD1 (5 bases). Germline V gene lookup returns CDR1 LNHDA and CDR2 SQIVND (reference sequence). This CDR3 spans 15 amino acids. With 5 bases removed from V and 2 bases from J, the gap between germline ends came to 10 bases.

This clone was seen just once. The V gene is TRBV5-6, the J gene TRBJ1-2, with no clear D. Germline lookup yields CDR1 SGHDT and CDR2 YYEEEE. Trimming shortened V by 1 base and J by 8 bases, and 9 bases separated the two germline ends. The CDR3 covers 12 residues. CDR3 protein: CASSLSAAGYTF. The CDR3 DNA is TGTGCCAGCAGCTTGAGTGCGGCAGGCTACACCTTC.

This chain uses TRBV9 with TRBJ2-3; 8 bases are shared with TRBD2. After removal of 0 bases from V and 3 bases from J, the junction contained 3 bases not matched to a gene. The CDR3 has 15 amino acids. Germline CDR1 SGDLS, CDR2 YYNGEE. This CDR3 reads CASSVVAGGTDTQYF. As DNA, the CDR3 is TGTGCCAGCAGCGTAGTTGCGGGAGGAACAGATACGCAGTATTTT.

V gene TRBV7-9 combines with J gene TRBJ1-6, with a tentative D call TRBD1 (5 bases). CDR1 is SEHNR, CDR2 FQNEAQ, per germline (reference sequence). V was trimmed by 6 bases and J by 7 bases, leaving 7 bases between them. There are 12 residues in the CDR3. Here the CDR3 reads CASRQENSPLHF. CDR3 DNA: TGTGCCAGCAGACAGGAGAATTCACCCCTCCACTTT.

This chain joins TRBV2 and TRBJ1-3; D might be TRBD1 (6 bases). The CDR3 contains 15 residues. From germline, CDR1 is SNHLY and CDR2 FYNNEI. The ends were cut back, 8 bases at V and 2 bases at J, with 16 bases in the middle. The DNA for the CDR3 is TGTGCCAGCCGAATAAACAGGGTGGCTGGAAACACCATATATTTT. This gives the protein CASRINRVAGNTIYF.

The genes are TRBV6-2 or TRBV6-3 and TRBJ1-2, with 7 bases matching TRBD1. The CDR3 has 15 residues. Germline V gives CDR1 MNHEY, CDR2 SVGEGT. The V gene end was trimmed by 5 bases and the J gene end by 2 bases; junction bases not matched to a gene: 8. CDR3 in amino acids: CASSEGQPRNYGYTF. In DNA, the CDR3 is TGTGCCAGCAGTGAGGGACAGCCTCGGAACTATGGCTACACCTTC.

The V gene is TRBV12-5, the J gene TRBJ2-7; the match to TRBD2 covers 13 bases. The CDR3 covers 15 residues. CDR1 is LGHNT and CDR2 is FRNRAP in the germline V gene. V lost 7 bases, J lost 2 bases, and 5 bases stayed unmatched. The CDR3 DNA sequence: TGTGCTAGTGCCATTGGGACTAGCGGGACCTACGAGCAGTACTTC. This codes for CASAIGTSGTYEQYF.

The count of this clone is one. CDR3 sequence (DNA): TGTGCCAGCTCACCACTGGGGGAGACAGGGACCTACGAGCAGTACTTC. This translates into CASSPLGETGTYEQYF. The chain carries TRBV18 and TRBJ2-7; 7 bases agree with TRBD1. CDR1 and CDR2 from the germline V gene are KGHSH and LQKENI. The CDR3 covers 16 residues. The J segment lost 2 bases and the V segment lost 1 base, leaving 8 bases of the junction unmatched.